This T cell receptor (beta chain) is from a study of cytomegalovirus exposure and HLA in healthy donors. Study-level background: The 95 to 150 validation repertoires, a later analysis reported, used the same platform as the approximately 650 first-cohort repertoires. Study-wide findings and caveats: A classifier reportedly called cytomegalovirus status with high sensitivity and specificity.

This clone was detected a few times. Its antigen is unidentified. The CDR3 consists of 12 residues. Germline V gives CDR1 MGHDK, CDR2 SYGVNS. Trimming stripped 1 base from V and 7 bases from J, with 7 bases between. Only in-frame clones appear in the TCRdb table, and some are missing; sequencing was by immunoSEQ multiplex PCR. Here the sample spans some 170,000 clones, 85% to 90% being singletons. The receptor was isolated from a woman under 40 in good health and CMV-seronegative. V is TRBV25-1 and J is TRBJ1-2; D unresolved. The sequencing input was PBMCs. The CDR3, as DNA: TGTGCCAGCAGTGAATGGAGCAGTGGCTACACCTTC. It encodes CASSEWSSGYTF.